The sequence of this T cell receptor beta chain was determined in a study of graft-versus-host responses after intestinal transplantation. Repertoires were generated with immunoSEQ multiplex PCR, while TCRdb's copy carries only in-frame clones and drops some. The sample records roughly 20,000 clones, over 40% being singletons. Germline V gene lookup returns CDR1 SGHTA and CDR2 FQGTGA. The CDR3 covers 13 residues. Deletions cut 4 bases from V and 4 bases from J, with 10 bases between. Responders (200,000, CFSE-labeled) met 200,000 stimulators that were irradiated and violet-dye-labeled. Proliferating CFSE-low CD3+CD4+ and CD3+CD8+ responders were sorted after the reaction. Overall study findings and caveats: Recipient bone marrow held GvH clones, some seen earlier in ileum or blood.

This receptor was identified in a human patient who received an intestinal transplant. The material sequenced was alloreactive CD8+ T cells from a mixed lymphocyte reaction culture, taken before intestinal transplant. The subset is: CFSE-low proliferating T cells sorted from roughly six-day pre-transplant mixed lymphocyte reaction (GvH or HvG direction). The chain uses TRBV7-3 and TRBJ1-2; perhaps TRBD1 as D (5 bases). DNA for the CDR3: TGTGCCAGCAGCTCGGGGGAAGGCTATGGCTACACCTTC. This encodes CASSSGEGYGYTF.